Following are 3 T cell receptor beta chains from one sample sequenced in a study of shared clonotypes between healthy human individuals. Libraries were prepared by immunoSEQ multiplex PCR; TCRdb keeps only in-frame clonotypes and omits some of them. In the table there are about 2.4 million clones, more than 80% of which are singletons. Material: naive CD4+ T cells sorted from blood. As to subset: CD45RA+ positively selected. These receptors were collected from a man aged 18 to 35 in good health.

V gene TRBV29-1 combines with J gene TRBJ2-7, with TRBD2 matching 15 bases. The germline V gene encodes CDR1 SQVTM and CDR2 ANQGSEA. J lost 4 bases, V lost 4 bases, and 20 bases had no gene match. The CDR3 loop spans 20 amino acids. In DNA form, the CDR3 reads TGCAGCGTTGTGGGATCCGACAGGGAAGGACTAGCGGGAGGGCTATACGAGCAGTACTTC. Its protein product is CSVVGSDREGLAGGLYEQYF.

This rearrangement joins TRBV27 to TRBJ2-5; TRBD2 matches 13 bases. CDR3 length: 15 amino acids. The J segment lost 5 bases and the V segment lost 6 bases, leaving 6 bases of the junction unmatched. Germline V gene sequence: CDR1 MNHEY, CDR2 SMNVEV (reference sequence). The CDR3, as DNA: TGTGCCAGCAGCCTCGGGACTAGCGGGACGGAGACCCAGTACTTC. Protein sequence: CASSLGTSGTETQYF.

The J gene is TRBJ1-2, the V gene TRBV30, with TRBD1 matching over 7 bases. The CDR3 extends over 14 amino acids. J was trimmed by 4 bases and V by 5 bases; bases with no gene match: 10. The germline V gene has CDR1 GTSNPN and CDR2 SVGIG (reference sequence). In DNA, the CDR3 is TGTGCCTGGCTCCCGGGACAGAATTTCTATGGCTACACCTTC. Protein: CAWLPGQNFYGYTF. Full variable domain (rest looked up from reference TRBV30 and TRBJ1-2): SQTIHQWPATLVQPVGSPLSLECTVEGTSNPNLYWYRQAAGRGLQLLFYSVGIGQISSEVPQNLSASRPQDRQFILSSKKLLLSDSGFYLCAWLPGQNFYGYTFGSGTRLTVV.